The rows below give T cell receptor beta chains drawn from one sample of a study of blood T cell repertoires in COVID-19. Assay: immunoSEQ multiplex PCR; the TCRdb copy retains only in-frame clones and omits some. The sample holds approximately 97,000 clones, approximately 82% seen once. The sequencing input was peripheral blood. The receptors derive from a man in his sixties with active or convalescent COVID-19. The CDR3 runs from the conserved cysteine through the conserved F or W. D genes are given only for firm matches.

V gene	D gene	J gene	CDR3 protein
TRBV24-1	TRBD2	TRBJ2-1	CATSALISGNDNEQFF
TRBV7-3	TRBD2	TRBJ2-2	CASSSGTTNTGELFF
TRBV19	.	TRBJ1-4	CASSIDRLAADNEKLFF
TRBV6-6	TRBD1	TRBJ1-1	CASRTQGGGTEAFF
TRBV7-8	.	TRBJ1-5	CASQYSGNQPQHF
TRBV6-1	.	TRBJ1-5	CASSEAYGNNQPQHF
TRBV28	.	TRBJ1-1	CASSPGRGTEAFF
TRBV18	TRBD2	TRBJ2-1	CASSPPLAGGYGEQFF
TRBV5-1	.	TRBJ2-5	CASSFKGEGKTQYF
TRBV6-5	.	TRBJ1-2	CASVVSANYGYTF
TRBV12-3/TRBV12-4	.	TRBJ2-2	CASISSGSGELFF
TRBV6-5	.	TRBJ1-1	CASSRQDEAFF
TRBV25-1	TRBD1	TRBJ2-7	CASSASTRQGFSYEQYF
TRBV18	TRBD1	TRBJ1-1	CASSPPQTGGMNTEAFF
TRBV24-1	.	TRBJ2-2	CATSRVSNTGELFF
TRBV5-1	TRBD1	TRBJ1-2	CASSLEGAVYGYTF
TRBV5-5	TRBD1	TRBJ1-3	CASSLTGGGGNTIYF
TRBV24-1	.	TRBJ2-2	CASQAGELFF
TRBV6-5	.	TRBJ2-1	CASSRLRANEQFF
TRBV5-6	TRBD1	TRBJ2-5	CASSSVDRGQETQYF
TRBV11-2	.	TRBJ1-2	CASSSPRQGGGYTF
TRBV28	.	TRBJ2-7	CASSLPTGSGEQYF
TRBV6-5	.	TRBJ2-2	CASSYGSGRGHGELFF
TRBV3-1/TRBV3-2	.	TRBJ1-4	CASSPLGGGKLFF
TRBV5-1	.	TRBJ2-5	CASSLAESGGAETQYF
TRBV4-1	TRBD1	TRBJ2-1	CASSDRGNNEQFF
TRBV27	TRBD1	TRBJ2-1	CASRGPYYYNEQFF
TRBV19	TRBD1	TRBJ1-6	CASSTNPGQGRLAPLHF
TRBV19	.	TRBJ2-3	CASSLGLRADTQYF
TRBV4-3	TRBD2	TRBJ2-1	CASSQSSGNSYNEQFF
TRBV28	TRBD1	TRBJ1-2	CASSLLLGQGYGYTF
TRBV7-9	TRBD1	TRBJ2-5	CASSPPGQGETQYF
TRBV6-5	.	TRBJ1-3	CASSYSSSPGNTIYF
TRBV28	TRBD2	TRBJ2-7	CASSLQILAGGPGEQYF
TRBV29-1	.	TRBJ1-1	CSVANTEAFF
TRBV3-1/TRBV3-2	TRBD2	TRBJ2-1	CASSQAPTSGIGSSYNEQFF
TRBV12-3/TRBV12-4	.	TRBJ1-1	CASSKTAEAFF
TRBV27	TRBD2	TRBJ2-2	CASSLTSGRFPGELFF
TRBV19	TRBD1	TRBJ2-7	CASSIRQGAYEQYF
TRBV5-1	.	TRBJ1-2	CASSFSGNNLGYTF
TRBV7-2	TRBD2	TRBJ2-3	CASSLDWVVGGRADTQYF
TRBV5-1	TRBD2	TRBJ2-1	CASSLGLAESYNEQFF
TRBV6-2/TRBV6-3	.	TRBJ1-4	CASSYSGRYNEKLFF
TRBV29-1	.	TRBJ2-3	CSVEPGIADTQYF
TRBV10-1	TRBD2	TRBJ2-3	CASSGLAGRGDTQYF
TRBV5-1	TRBD2	TRBJ2-3	CASSPRTSVDTQYF
TRBV11-3	TRBD1	TRBJ2-1	CASSSRDRADEQFF
TRBV11-2	TRBD2	TRBJ2-2	CASSFPVAGATTGELFF
TRBV4-1	TRBD2	TRBJ2-5	CASSPGTSGSETQYF